This T cell receptor (beta chain) appears in the sequencing data of a study of blood T cell repertoires in COVID-19 (dated by TCRdb to 2020 to 2022). About the investigation overall: Collaborator samples came from the United States, Italy and Spain and covered acute and convalescent phases of COVID-19. The prospective study material was composed of cDNA or gDNA derived from T cells, B-cell-depleted T cells, or PBMCs. HLA class I and class II types, where available, came from metadata supplied by the sample provider rather than from assay-based typing. Samples were obtained from the ongoing ImmuneRACE study (first 160 participants) and from 1,254 subjects provided by 6 global collaborators. Subjects who had been exposed to COVID-19, were actively infected with it, or had recovered from it provided the deeply sampled blood TCRbeta repertoires that made up the dataset. A de-identified subject ID, COVID-19 status, age in years and sex were almost always included in the sample metadata. The repertoires were made available in a free public database intended to serve as a resource for research on the immune response to SARS-CoV-2.

The germline V gene specifies SGHNT as CDR1 and YENEEA as CDR2. The CDR3 runs 15 amino acids, cysteine and valine included. Only the CDR3 part of the read is kept: 45 bases, read in frame from the first base. The V end loses 4 bases and the J end loses 3 bases, and a stretch of 16 bases separates them. Samples from volunteer blood donors who had recovered from COVID-19 were contributed by a second Seattle source. Each collaborating institution followed its own protocols to collect whole blood in K2EDTA tubes. For TCRbeta analysis, collaborators shipped samples in one of three forms: frozen whole blood, isolated PBMCs, or DNA extracted from either of those sample types. TCRbeta CDR3 regions were amplified from genomic DNA by means of the immunoSEQ Assay, a bias-controlled multiplex PCR. The original methods were these. Within the assay, amplification of reference gene primers was used to estimate how many nucleated cells each sample contained. Sequence reads were collapsed and filtered to measure the absolute abundance of every unique TCRbeta CDR3 rearrangement. For each sample, productive Simpson clonality was calculated as the square root of Simpson's diversity index over productive rearrangements. TCRdb carries this immuneACCESS record with in-frame sequences only. Its versions omit some clonotypes, under half of them owing to an unresolved V gene in the studies checked, with the rest unexplained. V and J calls and clone size are copied from that table; D and trimming were computed from the DNA. For this sample there are 230,000 or so clones; approximately 92% appear just once. The ten largest clones represent about 4.5% of the sample.

Beyond this particular receptor, the publication reports: How much clinical and demographic metadata was included differed by source and by participant, and the metadata was provided uncurated.

For this clone: This receptor's antigen is unknown. No base quality values were provided; no much bigger clone lies one nucleotide off.

The chain uses TRBV11-3 and TRBJ2-7, with the D segment identity uncertain. The clonotype was recovered from a woman aged 40-49 years who had recovered from COVID-19. Specimen: peripheral blood. The CDR3 region reads CASSSRSGRGYEQYV. The nucleotide sequence reads TGTGCCAGCAGCTCTCGCTCTGGGCGTGGCTACGAGCAGTACGTC.